The source of this TCR beta chain is a study of cytomegalovirus exposure and HLA in healthy donors. Study background: Earlier findings included some 120 million unique TCR beta sequences obtained from roughly 200 million T cells. Study findings and constraints: Earlier results showed most TCR beta V segments being productive about 87% or about 30% of the time. For TCR beta chains, V- and J-gene trimming was later linked to a missense DCLRE1C variant. Exclusion as indistinguishable affected some V segments, including TRBV6-2 and TRBV6-3.

As for this clone: Its antigen is not identified.

PCR used 60 Vbeta primers and 13 Jbeta primers. Some clones are missing from TCRdb's copy, which holds only in-frame ones; the method was immunoSEQ multiplex PCR. Among about 200,000 clones listed, 79% were seen once. V lost 5 bases to trimming and J lost 0 bases, with 10 bases between them. The germline gives CDR1 SGHAT, CDR2 FQNNGV. CDR3 size: 15 residues. The sample was PBMCs. The chain employs TRBV11-2 and TRBJ2-2; possible D gene TRBD2, 5 bases. This TCR derives from a man aged 50-59 years in good health and CMV-seronegative. CDR3 nucleotide sequence: TGTGCCAGCAGCAACACTAGGGCGAACACCGGGGAGCTGTTTTTT. Protein product: CASSNTRANTGELFF.